This T cell receptor (beta chain) was documented in a study of blood T cell repertoires in COVID-19. The ends were cut back, 5 bases at V and 7 bases at J, with 20 bases in the middle. The CDR3 consists of 15 residues. Germline V gene data show CDR1 as MNHEY and CDR2 as SVGAGI. Libraries were prepared by immunoSEQ multiplex PCR; TCRdb keeps only in-frame clonotypes and omits some of them. The data contain about 39,000 clones, about nine tenths of them singletons. The specimen was peripheral blood. The chain recombines TRBV6-5 with TRBJ1-2, with D possibly TRBD1 on 6 matching bases. The sequence was collected from a man between 45 and 60 years old with active COVID-19. In nucleotides, the CDR3 is TGTGCCAGCAGTCCCGGCGGTCAGGGGAAGGTTGGCTACACCTTC. Translated, it gives CASSPGGQGKVGYTF.